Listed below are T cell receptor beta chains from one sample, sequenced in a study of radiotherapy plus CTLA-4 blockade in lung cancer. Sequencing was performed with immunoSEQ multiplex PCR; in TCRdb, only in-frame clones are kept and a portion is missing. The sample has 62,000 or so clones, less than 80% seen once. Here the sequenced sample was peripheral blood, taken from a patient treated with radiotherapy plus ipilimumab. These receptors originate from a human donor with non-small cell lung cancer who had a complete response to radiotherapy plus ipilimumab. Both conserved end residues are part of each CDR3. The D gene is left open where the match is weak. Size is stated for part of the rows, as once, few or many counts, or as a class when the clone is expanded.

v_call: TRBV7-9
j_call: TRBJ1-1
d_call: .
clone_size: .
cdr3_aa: CASSLRRDRNTEAFF
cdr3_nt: TGTGCCAGCAGCCTCCGCAGGGACCGGAACACTGAAGCTTTCTTT

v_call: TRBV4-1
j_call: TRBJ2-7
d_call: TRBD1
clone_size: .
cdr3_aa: CASSQATGQEFEQYF
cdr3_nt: TGCGCCAGCAGCCAAGCGACAGGGCAGGAGTTCGAGCAGTACTTC

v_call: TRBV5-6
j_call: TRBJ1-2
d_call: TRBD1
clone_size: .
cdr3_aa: CASSFAGQRGTGYTF
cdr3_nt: TGTGCCAGCAGCTTTGCGGGACAGAGGGGGACTGGCTACACCTTC

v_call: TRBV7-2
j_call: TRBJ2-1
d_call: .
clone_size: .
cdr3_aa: CASSYRDQGYNEQFF
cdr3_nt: TGTGCCAGCAGCTACCGGGACCAAGGGTACAATGAGCAGTTCTTC

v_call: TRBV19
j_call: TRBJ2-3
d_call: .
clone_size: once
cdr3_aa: CASHGFTDTQYF
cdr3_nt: TGTGCCAGTCATGGGTTCACAGATACGCAGTATTTT

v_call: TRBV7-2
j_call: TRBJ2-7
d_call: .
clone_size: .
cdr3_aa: CASSTRDTHEQYF
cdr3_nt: TGTGCCAGCAGCACCCGGGACACCCACGAGCAGTACTTC

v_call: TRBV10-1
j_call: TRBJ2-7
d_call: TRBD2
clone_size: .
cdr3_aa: CASTGTRGGEQYF
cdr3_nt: TGCGCCAGCACGGGGACTAGAGGCGGCGAGCAGTACTTC

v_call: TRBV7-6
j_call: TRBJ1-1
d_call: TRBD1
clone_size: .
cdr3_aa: CASSSKRTGVNTEAFF
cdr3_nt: TGTGCCAGCAGCTCGAAAAGGACAGGGGTGAACACTGAAGCTTTCTTT

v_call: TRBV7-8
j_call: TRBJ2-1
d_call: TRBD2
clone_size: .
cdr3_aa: CASSLQKGFSGRTYNEQFF
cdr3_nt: TGTGCCAGCAGCTTACAAAAGGGATTTAGCGGGAGGACCTACAATGAGCAGTTCTTC

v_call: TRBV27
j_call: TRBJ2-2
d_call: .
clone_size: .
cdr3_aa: CASRSSNTGELFF
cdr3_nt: TGTGCCAGCCGGAGCTCGAACACCGGGGAGCTGTTTTTT

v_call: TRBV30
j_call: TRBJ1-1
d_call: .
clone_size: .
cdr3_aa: CAWSVDSSYEAFF
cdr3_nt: TGTGCCTGGAGTGTAGACAGCTCCTATGAAGCTTTCTTT